The TCR beta chain under discussion was sequenced for a study of blood T cell repertoires in COVID-19. Original analysis: Reference gene primer amplification yielded estimated nucleated cell counts. Assay: immunoSEQ multiplex PCR; the TCRdb copy retains only in-frame clones and omits some. V and J calls and clone size follow that table, whereas D and trimming were derived from the DNA. Of just over 650,000 clones listed, 70% to 90% are singletons. The germline CDR1 and CDR2 sequences are MNHEY and SMNVEV (reference sequence). The CDR3 consists of 15 residues. The trim removed 0 bases at V and 2 bases at J, leaving 3 bases unmatched.

Material: peripheral blood. This sequence was found in a woman aged 18-29 years with acute or convalescent COVID-19. The chain has TRBV27 and TRBJ1-1; 7 bases fit TRBD1. The CDR3 is CASSLSTGSNTEAFF. The CDR3 DNA sequence: TGTGCCAGCAGTTTATCGACAGGGAGCAACACTGAAGCTTTCTTT.